What follows are 27 T cell receptor beta chains derived from one specimen sequenced in a study of beta chain features in type 1 diabetes. Overall study findings and caveats: TCRB CDR3 length was moderately but significantly reduced in all four CD4+ subsets of Type 1 diabetes patients.

Their recognized antigens are unknown. The isolated RNA, all of it, was reverse transcribed, so expressed TCRB transcripts were what got sequenced. Data came from immunoSEQ multiplex PCR; TCRdb stores just in-frame clones and leaves some out. The sample consists of about 660,000 clones, 11% to 15% of them appearing once. The sequenced sample consisted of naive CD4+ T cells from blood. The source is a man younger than 35 with type 1 diabetes.

This clone was recorded a few times. The genes are TRBV7-2 and TRBJ2-5, with 14 bases aligning to TRBD2. CDR1 and CDR2 from the germline V gene are SGHTA and FQGNSA. The CDR3 has 16 amino acids. V shed 5 bases, J shed 4 bases, and the junction held 6 bases outside the gene matches. The CDR3 is CASSRETSGRVETQYF. DNA for the CDR3: TGTGCCAGCAGCCGTGAGACTAGCGGGAGGGTAGAGACCCAGTACTTC. Looking up the rest from reference TRBV7-2 and TRBJ2-5 gives the full variable domain: GAGVSQSPSNKVTEKGKDVELRCDPISGHTALYWYRQSLGQGLEFLIYFQGNSAPDKSGLPSDRFSAERTGGSVSTLTIQRTQQEDSAVYLCASSRETSGRVETQYFGPGTRLLVL.

This clone has more than one count but fewer than ten. At the DNA level, this CDR3 is encoded by other sequences in the same sample as well. The J gene is TRBJ2-5, the V gene TRBV9; D remains unclear. This CDR3 is built from 13 residues. The V gene lost 1 base and the J gene lost 1 base, with 5 bases spanning the gap. Per germline, CDR1 SGDLS and CDR2 YYNGEE. Written as DNA, the CDR3 is TGTGCCAGCAGCGTAAGTTCCCAAGAGACCCAGTACTTC. Amino acid sequence: CASSVSSQETQYF.

The chain uses TRBV5-1 and TRBJ2-5; 7 bases are a match to TRBD2. With V trimmed by 3 bases and J by 5 bases, 10 bases remained unmatched. Germline lookup yields CDR1 SGHRS and CDR2 YFSETQ. The length of the CDR3 is 15 residues. DNA for the CDR3: TGCGCCAGCAGCTCGACGGGGGGTACCCCTGAGACCCAGTACTTC. It specifies CASSSTGGTPETQYF.

Only a few counts were recorded for this clone. In nucleotides, the CDR3 is TGTGCCAGCAGCCTCGGACTAGCGGGGAGAAGCACAGATACGCAGTATTTT. The encoded protein is CASSLGLAGRSTDTQYF. V gene TRBV7-2 combines with J gene TRBJ2-3, with 12 bases that match TRBD2. Germline loops: CDR1 SGHTA, CDR2 FQGNSA. V trimming: 5 bases; J trimming: 0 bases; junction bases outside the gene matches: 6. The CDR3 is made up of 17 amino acids.

This clone was observed a few times. This chain connects TRBV7-2 to TRBJ2-3; TRBD2 is a possible D gene (6 bases). This CDR3 contains 16 residues. V was clipped by 4 bases and J by 2 bases, with 16 bases between them. Germline-derived CDR1 and CDR2 are SGHTA and FQGNSA. The CDR3 nucleotides read TGTGCCAGCAGCTCTCCCCCGGGACTTGACACAGATACGCAGTATTTT. It encodes CASSSPPGLDTDTQYF.

This clone was seen a handful of times. The chain links TRBV6-5 to TRBJ2-3; the match to TRBD1 covers 10 bases. Germline loops: CDR1 MNHEY, CDR2 SVGAGI. After removal of 3 bases from V and 3 bases from J, the junction contained 3 bases not matched to a gene. This CDR3 region has 15 residues. CDR3 residues: CASSYRTGGTDTQYF. DNA of the CDR3: TGTGCCAGCAGTTATCGGACAGGGGGGACAGATACGCAGTATTTT.

The chain is built from TRBV5-1 and TRBJ2-5, with D possibly being TRBD1 or TRBD2 (5 bases each). The CDR3 contains 16 residues. Germline CDR1 and CDR2: SGHRS and YFSETQ. V was shortened by 0 bases and J by 5 bases, with 17 bases between the two germline ends. CDR3: CASSLEGLGVFETQYF. In DNA form, the CDR3 reads TGCGCCAGCAGCTTGGAGGGTTTGGGGGTGTTCGAGACCCAGTACTTC.

V gene TRBV11-1 combines with J gene TRBJ2-7; no clear D gene. Germline CDR1 reads SGHAT; CDR2 reads FQDESV (reference sequence). V was shortened by 4 bases and J by 3 bases, with 13 bases between the two germline ends. The CDR3 contains 14 residues. CDR3 sequence (DNA): TGTGCCAGCAGCTACGACCGGGTGAACTACGAGCAGTACTTC. It specifies CASSYDRVNYEQYF.

This chain uses TRBV7-2 with TRBJ2-1; D possibly corresponds to TRBD1 (5 bases). The CDR3 spans 15 residues. Germline lookup yields CDR1 SGHTA and CDR2 FQGNSA. V was cut by 1 base and J by 7 bases, with 14 bases left in between. CDR3 sequence reads: CASSLGGTLGNEQFF. CDR3 DNA: TGTGCCAGCAGCTTAGGGGGCACCCTAGGGAATGAGCAGTTCTTC.

V is TRBV11-1 and J is TRBJ2-5, with TRBD2 identical over 10 bases. CDR3 length: 16 amino acids. The junction had 8 bases not matched to a gene; V was cut back by 2 bases and J by 5 bases. Germline V gene lookup returns CDR1 SGHAT and CDR2 FQDESV (reference sequence). DNA for the CDR3: TGTGCCAGCAGCTTAAGGCCTAGCGGGGGCCAGGAGACCCAGTACTTC. It translates to CASSLRPSGGQETQYF.

In its sample, this clone was seen a few times. The chain joins TRBV5-1 to TRBJ1-2; D unclear. This CDR3 spans 11 amino acids. Germline CDR1 SGHRS, CDR2 YFSETQ. The V and J ends lost 5 bases and 8 bases respectively, with 10 bases between them. The CDR3 sequence is CASRGGEGYTF. The CDR3 region has the DNA TGCGCCAGCAGAGGAGGAGAAGGCTACACCTTC.

Only a few counts were recorded for this clone. This CDR3 is also generated by other DNA sequences in the sample. The chain carries TRBV30 and TRBJ2-4; D tentatively reads TRBD1 or TRBD2 (5 bases each). In germline, CDR1 is GTSNPN, CDR2 SVGIG (reference sequence). The V gene lost 0 bases and the J gene lost 6 bases, with 9 bases spanning the gap. This CDR3 is built from 13 residues. The CDR3 sequence: CAWSVGTGNIQYF. In nucleotides, the CDR3 is TGTGCCTGGAGTGTTGGGACGGGAAACATTCAGTACTTC.

The chain employs TRBV7-2 and TRBJ2-3; no definite D call. Germline assignment: CDR1 SGHTA and CDR2 FQGNSA. CDR3 length equals 12 residues. Trimming cost V 1 base and J 12 bases, with 11 bases left between them. Written as DNA, the CDR3 is TGTGCCAGCAGCTTAGAGGGCCTAACCCAGTATTTT. Its protein is CASSLEGLTQYF. The full variable domain, completed using reference TRBV7-2 and TRBJ2-3, is GAGVSQSPSNKVTEKGKDVELRCDPISGHTALYWYRQSLGQGLEFLIYFQGNSAPDKSGLPSDRFSAERTGGSVSTLTIQRTQQEDSAVYLCASSLEGLTQYFGPGTRLTVL.

This chain links TRBV30 with TRBJ2-7; TRBD1 might be the D (5 bases). The CDR3 is 13 amino acids. Per the germline V gene, CDR1 is GTSNPN and CDR2 is SVGIG (reference sequence). Trimming removed 5 bases from V and 0 bases from J, with 11 bases in between. Here the CDR3 DNA reads TGTGCCTGGGGGGCGCTGAGCTCCTACGAGCAGTACTTC. This translates into CAWGALSSYEQYF.

This clone showed up many times. This rearrangement joins TRBV7-2 to TRBJ2-7; a weak D match, TRBD2 (6 bases). The CDR3 extends over 14 amino acids. CDR1 and CDR2 (germline): SGHTA, FQGNSA. V was clipped by 8 bases and J by 2 bases, with 16 bases between them. CDR3 DNA: TGTGCCAGCGCATCCGGGGACTTGCCCTACGAGCAGTACTTC. Amino acids: CASASGDLPYEQYF.

The gene calls are TRBV6-5 and TRBJ2-1, with D perhaps TRBD2 (7 bases). The CDR3 has 16 residues. CDR1 and CDR2 from the germline V gene are MNHEY and SVGAGI. V lost 0 bases and J lost 5, with 14 bases in between. CDR3 amino acids: CASSYSRGAGNNEQFF. The DNA for the CDR3 is TGTGCCAGCAGTTACTCCCGGGGGGCCGGTAACAATGAGCAGTTCTTC.

The V call is TRBV9, the J call TRBJ1-1; no definite D call. Germline assignment: CDR1 SGDLS and CDR2 YYNGEE. Deletions cut 2 bases from V and 3 bases from J, with 17 bases between. The CDR3 runs to 16 residues. The CDR3 sequence: CASSVQSGFGHTEAFF. The CDR3 bases are TGTGCCAGCAGCGTCCAGAGCGGTTTCGGGCACACTGAAGCTTTCTTT. Looking up the rest from reference TRBV9 and TRBJ1-1 gives the full variable domain: DSGVTQTPKHLITATGQRVTLRCSPRSGDLSVYWYQQSLDQGLQFLIQYYNGEERAKGNILERFSAQQFPDLHSELNLSSLELGDSALYFCASSVQSGFGHTEAFFGQGTRLTVV.

This clone has just a few counts. J is TRBJ2-1 and V is TRBV7-9; D call uncertain. This CDR3 spans 11 amino acids. V was trimmed by 5 bases and J by 7 bases, leaving 6 bases between them. CDR1 is SEHNR, CDR2 FQNEAQ, per germline (reference sequence). CDR3 sequence: CASSPINEQFF. In DNA form, the CDR3 reads TGTGCCAGCAGCCCGATAAATGAGCAGTTCTTC.

The chain uses TRBV9 and TRBJ2-6; D perhaps matches TRBD2 (7 bases). The CDR3 extends over 17 amino acids. V was pared by 4 bases and J by 0 bases, with 14 bases between. The germline V gene encodes CDR1 SGDLS and CDR2 YYNGEE. The CDR3 DNA reads TGTGCCAGCAGCTTTGGGGGGGCCACCTCTGGGGCCAACGTCCTGACTTTC. Encoded protein: CASSFGGATSGANVLTF. Drawing the rest from reference TRBV9 and TRBJ2-6, the complete variable domain is DSGVTQTPKHLITATGQRVTLRCSPRSGDLSVYWYQQSLDQGLQFLIQYYNGEERAKGNILERFSAQQFPDLHSELNLSSLELGDSALYFCASSFGGATSGANVLTFGAGSRLTVL.

V gene TRBV4-3 combines with J gene TRBJ1-1; D gene unclear. The germline V gene encodes CDR1 LGHNA and CDR2 YSLEER. Deletions cut 0 bases from V and 2 bases from J, with 7 bases between. The CDR3 spans 14 residues. CDR3 nucleotide sequence: TGCGCCAGCAGCCAAGATGTACCTAACACTGAAGCTTTCTTT. Its protein is CASSQDVPNTEAFF.

The gene calls are TRBV2 and TRBJ2-1; D not resolved. The germline V gene has CDR1 SNHLY and CDR2 FYNNEI. Trimming took 2 bases from V and 12 from J, leaving 14 bases between them. CDR3 length: 13 residues. CDR3 DNA sequence: TGTGCCAGCAGTGAACGATCAAGAAAAGGGCAGTTCTTC. Its translation: CASSERSRKGQFF.

This clone has only a few counts. The chain couples TRBV30 to TRBJ2-3; TRBD1 matches 7 bases. The V gene's germline CDR1 is GTSNPN and CDR2 SVGIG (reference sequence). The V segment lost 4 bases and the J segment 3 bases; nucleotides outside the gene matches: 10. The CDR3 consists of 15 residues. Written as DNA, the CDR3 is TGTGCCTGGACCCACAGGGGTTTGGGGACAGATACGCAGTATTTT. Encoded protein: CAWTHRGLGTDTQYF.

The chain couples TRBV6-5 to TRBJ2-1; D possibly corresponds to TRBD1 (6 bases). Trimming stripped 6 bases from V and 4 bases from J, with 10 bases between. Germline V gives CDR1 MNHEY, CDR2 SVGAGI. The CDR3 is made up of 13 amino acids. The CDR3 sequence: CASSRDTYNEQFF. The CDR3 DNA reads TGTGCCAGCAGCCGGGACACATACAATGAGCAGTTCTTC.

The chain has TRBV29-1 and TRBJ2-3; D gene ambiguous. This CDR3 is built from 13 residues. The germline CDR1 and CDR2 sequences are SQVTM and ANQGSEA. V was clipped by 0 bases and J by 5 bases, with 9 bases between them. The CDR3 DNA follows: TGCAGCGTTGAAGATTGGCCTTTAGATACGCAGTATTTT. It is translated as CSVEDWPLDTQYF.

This clone was found a few times. The chain carries TRBV30 and TRBJ1-3; D remains unclear. This CDR3 is 12 amino acids long. Germline CDR1 and CDR2: GTSNPN and SVGIG (reference sequence). The V end was cut by 3 bases, the J end by 4 bases, with 7 bases between. CDR3 amino acids: CAWRHPGNTIYF. The CDR3 nucleotides are TGTGCCTGGAGACATCCCGGAAACACCATATATTTT.

This chain joins TRBV28 and TRBJ1-1; maybe TRBD1 (5 bases). This CDR3 has 13 amino acids. CDR1 and CDR2 (germline): MDHEN, SYDVKM. V gave up 7 bases and J gave up 6 bases, with 15 bases separating them. Here the CDR3 DNA reads TGTGCCAGCACTAGGGGAGGGTCGGCTGAAGCTTTCTTT. Protein: CASTRGGSAEAFF.

The chain is built from TRBV6-5 and TRBJ2-3, with D unclear. Trimming took off 0 bases at V and 3 bases at J, with 7 bases between the two ends. Germline values: CDR1 MNHEY, CDR2 SVGAGI. The CDR3 loop spans 14 amino acids. The CDR3 spells CASSYSPKTDTQYF. DNA for the CDR3: TGTGCCAGCAGTTACTCGCCTAAGACAGATACGCAGTATTTT.